These 22 T cell receptor beta chains were all obtained from the same sample, sequenced in a study of T cell changes during pregnancy in multiple sclerosis. The protocol was immunoSEQ multiplex PCR, while the TCRdb copy is restricted to in-frame clones and leaves out a portion. The sample has around 95,000 clones; approximately 95% are singletons. Here the sequenced sample was peripheral blood, taken after pregnancy. The receptors originated from a female donor in good health, enrolled as a control in a pregnancy study.

V is TRBV23-1 and J is TRBJ2-2; D is perhaps TRBD1 (5 bases). TRBV23-1 has ORF status, its function being uncertain. The CDR3 spans 14 residues. The V gene lost 4 bases and the J gene lost 10 bases, with 16 bases spanning the gap. CDR3 in amino acids: CASSPRTGPLELFF. CDR3 bases: TGCGCCAGCAGTCCAAGAACAGGTCCGTTGGAGCTGTTTTTT.

This chain joins TRBV7-2 and TRBJ2-1; 11 bases fit TRBD1. The CDR3 consists of 14 residues. Germline V gene lookup returns CDR1 SGHTA and CDR2 FQGNSA. Unmatched junction bases numbered 5, after V lost 4 bases and J lost 9 bases. The CDR3 DNA reads as TGTGCCAGCAGCTCGGACAGGGGGCCGGGTGAGCAGTTCTTC. As protein: CASSSDRGPGEQFF. Variable domain in full (rest from reference TRBV7-2 and TRBJ2-1): GAGVSQSPSNKVTEKGKDVELRCDPISGHTALYWYRQSLGQGLEFLIYFQGNSAPDKSGLPSDRFSAERTGGSVSTLTIQRTQQEDSAVYLCASSSDRGPGEQFFGPGTRLTVL.

V is TRBV13 and J is TRBJ2-5; D may be TRBD1 (5 bases). CDR1 is PRHDT and CDR2 is FYEKMQ in the germline V gene (reference sequence). CDR3 length equals 13 residues. Trimming left V 4 bases short and J 2 bases short, with 8 bases between. Here the CDR3 reads CASSSRVQETQYF. CDR3 DNA: TGTGCCAGCAGCTCCAGGGTTCAAGAGACCCAGTACTTC.

The chain is built from TRBV7-7 and TRBJ2-7; TRBD1 agrees at 8 bases. There are 11 residues in the CDR3. Germline V gene data show CDR1 as SSHAT and CDR2 as FNYEAQ (reference sequence). J lost 2 bases, V lost 11 bases, and 2 bases had no gene match. As DNA, the CDR3 is TGTGCCCCACAGGGGGCCTACGAGCAGTACTTC. The encoded protein is CAPQGAYEQYF.

The rearrangement uses TRBV4-1 and TRBJ1-1, with a tentative D call TRBD1 (6 bases). Germline CDR1 is MGHRA and CDR2 is YSYEKL. V was shortened by 4 bases and J by 8 bases, with 17 bases between the two germline ends. There are 14 residues in the CDR3. DNA for the CDR3: TGCGCCAGCAGCCTGTCCCTGAGGACAGCCGAAGCTTTCTTT. This sequence encodes CASSLSLRTAEAFF.

The V gene is TRBV18, the J gene TRBJ1-3, with D possibly TRBD1 on 6 matching bases. The V gene's germline CDR1 is KGHSH and CDR2 LQKENI. This CDR3 spans 15 amino acids. The V end lost 2 bases, the J end lost 3 bases, and 11 bases lay between the germline ends. DNA of the CDR3: TGTGCCAGCTCACCAGGGGGGGCCAGTGGAAACACCATATATTTT. Translated, it gives CASSPGGASGNTIYF.

The gene calls are TRBV28 and TRBJ2-7; TRBD2 aligns across 7 bases. The CDR3 totals 16 residues. V dropped 6 bases and J dropped 4; count of bases not matched to a gene: 15. Germline V gene sequence: CDR1 MDHEN, CDR2 SYDVKM. The CDR3 DNA reads as TGTGCCAGCAGCATACCGGGACTAATTGCCAGGTACGAGCAGTACTTC. Protein product: CASSIPGLIARYEQYF.

This chain connects TRBV6-5 to TRBJ2-7, with 9 bases matching TRBD1. CDR3 length equals 15 residues. With V trimmed by 6 bases and J by 7 bases, 13 bases remained unmatched. CDR1 is MNHEY and CDR2 is SVGAGI in the germline V gene. CDR3 loop: CASRGPGQGNMEQYF. DNA for the CDR3: TGTGCCAGCAGAGGGCCAGGACAGGGGAATATGGAGCAGTACTTC.

The chain joins TRBV2 to TRBJ2-1, with 10 bases fitting TRBD2. V lost 3 bases, J lost 7 bases, and 15 bases stayed unmatched. The germline gives CDR1 SNHLY, CDR2 FYNNEI. This CDR3 comprises 18 residues. The CDR3 nucleotides are TGTGCCAGCAGTGATATAGGGATAGCGGGGGGACCCGCTAATGAGCAGTTCTTC. Translating gives CASSDIGIAGGPANEQFF.

V is TRBV25-1 and J is TRBJ2-2, with TRBD2 identical over 13 bases. The CDR3 extends over 18 amino acids. Trimming took 2 bases from V and 0 from J; bases not matched to a gene: 3. The V gene's germline CDR1 is MGHDK and CDR2 SYGVNS. The CDR3 DNA reads as TGTGCCAGCAGTGAAGCACTAGCGGGAGGGTCGAACACCGGGGAGCTGTTTTTT. Translating it yields CASSEALAGGSNTGELFF.

The gene calls are TRBV7-9 and TRBJ2-5; a weak D match, TRBD2 (6 bases). Trimming stripped 1 base from V and 2 bases from J, with 11 bases between. In germline, CDR1 is SEHNR, CDR2 FQNEAQ (reference sequence). The length of the CDR3 is 15 residues. Written as DNA, the CDR3 is TGTGCCAGCAGCTTAGGAGGGAGGCGTCAAGAGACCCAGTACTTC. This gives the protein CASSLGGRRQETQYF.

V is TRBV27 and J is TRBJ2-7, with TRBD1 matching over 7 bases. The CDR3 length is 12 residues. V was clipped by 9 bases and J by 4 bases; unmatched bases: 6. Looked up from germline, CDR1 is MNHEY and CDR2 is SMNVEV (reference sequence). CDR3 coding DNA: TGTGCCAGGAGGGACAGACCTTACGAGCAGTACTTC. This encodes CARRDRPYEQYF.

V and J are TRBV9 and TRBJ2-1; 14 bases align to TRBD2. The V and J ends lost 0 bases and 7 bases, in that order; junction bases with no gene match: 3. Germline V gene data show CDR1 as SGDLS and CDR2 as YYNGEE. The CDR3 covers 16 residues. The CDR3 bases are TGTGCCAGCAGCGTAGGGGGACTAGCGGGAGTTAATGAGCAGTTCTTC. Translating it yields CASSVGGLAGVNEQFF.

The table lists this clone with a few counts. The chain joins TRBV28 to TRBJ1-1; D is perhaps TRBD1 (5 bases). Germline lookup yields CDR1 MDHEN and CDR2 SYDVKM. This CDR3 comprises 16 residues. V lost 6 bases and J lost 1, with 18 bases in between. The CDR3 sequence is CASSSRLGRANTEAFF. In DNA form, the CDR3 reads TGTGCCAGCAGCTCCCGACTTGGCAGGGCGAACACTGAAGCTTTCTTT.

The genes are TRBV7-9 and TRBJ2-7; possible D gene TRBD2, 6 bases. V lost 1 base, J lost 5 bases, and 9 bases lay in between. The length of the CDR3 is 13 residues. Germline V gene data show CDR1 as SEHNR and CDR2 as FQNEAQ (reference sequence). Here the CDR3 DNA reads TGTGCCAGCAGCTTAGTTTCGGGGGACGAGCAGTACTTC. Its translation is CASSLVSGDEQYF.

The rearrangement joins TRBV19 to TRBJ2-6; D may be TRBD1 (7 bases). Trimming shortened V by 7 bases and J by 7 bases, and 20 bases separated the two germline ends. The CDR3 spans 16 residues. From germline, CDR1 is LNHDA and CDR2 SQIVND (reference sequence). CDR3 sequence reads: CASTLWGGQDANVLTF. The CDR3 DNA reads TGTGCCAGTACCTTATGGGGAGGACAGGATGCCAACGTCCTGACTTTC.

The CDR3 nucleotides are TGCGCCAGCAGCTTGGCGGCCCACAGCTCCTACAATGAGCAGTTCTTC. It translates to CASSLAAHSSYNEQFF. V usage is TRBV5-1 and J usage is TRBJ2-1; no clear D. V was cut by 0 bases and J by 0 bases, with 10 bases left in between. Per germline, CDR1 SGHRS and CDR2 YFSETQ. CDR3 size: 16 residues.

The chain joins TRBV2 to TRBJ2-7, with TRBD2 matching over 11 bases. Losses at the gene ends were 4 bases for V and 2 bases for J; bases not matched to a gene: 4. Germline CDR1 reads SNHLY; CDR2 reads FYNNEI. This CDR3 is 15 amino acids long. The CDR3 sequence is CASSVLAGEAYEQYF. In nucleotides, the CDR3 is TGTGCCAGCAGTGTACTAGCGGGAGAGGCCTACGAGCAGTACTTC.

The chain links TRBV5-4 to TRBJ2-2; 8 bases fit TRBD2. Per germline, CDR1 SGHNT and CDR2 YYREEE (reference sequence). The CDR3 totals 15 residues. V dropped 3 bases and J dropped 1; count of bases not matched to a gene: 2. CDR3 nucleotides: TGTGCCAGCAGCTCGGGGGGGCAGAACACCGGGGAGCTGTTTTTT. Its protein product is CASSSGGQNTGELFF. The whole variable domain, remainder taken from reference TRBV5-4 and TRBJ2-2, is ETGVTQSPTHLIKTRGQQVTLRCSSQSGHNTVSWYQQALGQGPQFIFQYYREEENGRGNFPPRFSGLQFPNYSSELNVNALELDDSALYLCASSSGGQNTGELFFGEGSRLTVL.

V is TRBV27 and J is TRBJ2-5; 7 bases match TRBD1. The V and J ends lost 6 bases and 4 bases, in that order; junction bases with no gene match: 8. The CDR3 consists of 14 residues. Germline lookup yields CDR1 MNHEY and CDR2 SMNVEV (reference sequence). The CDR3 coding sequence is TGTGCCAGCAGACAAACAGGGGCCGGAGAGACCCAGTACTTC. It yields the protein CASRQTGAGETQYF.

J is TRBJ2-1 and V is TRBV5-1, with 7 positions matching TRBD2. The CDR3 length is 15 residues. The V segment lost 0 bases and the J segment 5 bases; nucleotides outside the gene matches: 5. In germline, CDR1 is SGHRS, CDR2 YFSETQ. The CDR3 reads CASSLASGEHNEQFF. CDR3 DNA: TGCGCCAGCAGCTTGGCCAGCGGGGAGCACAATGAGCAGTTCTTC.

The chain employs TRBV7-2 and TRBJ2-7; 11 bases are a match to TRBD2. Germline values: CDR1 SGHTA, CDR2 FQGNSA. This CDR3 spans 17 amino acids. Trimming at V came to 4 bases and at J to 0 bases, leaving 8 bases not matched to a gene. This chain's CDR3 is CASSYRTSGYSSYEQYF. In DNA, the CDR3 is TGTGCCAGCAGCTACAGGACTAGCGGGTATAGCTCCTACGAGCAGTACTTC. The variable domain in full, completed from reference TRBV7-2 and TRBJ2-7, reads GAGVSQSPSNKVTEKGKDVELRCDPISGHTALYWYRQSLGQGLEFLIYFQGNSAPDKSGLPSDRFSAERTGGSVSTLTIQRTQQEDSAVYLCASSYRTSGYSSYEQYFGPGTRLTVT.